This entry concerns a single T cell receptor (beta chain). This specimen comes from a study of radiotherapy plus CTLA-4 blockade in lung cancer. Method: immunoSEQ multiplex PCR; TCRdb's copy keeps in-frame clones and lacks some. In the table there are about 98,000 clones, around four fifths of which are singletons. CDR3 length equals 13 residues. CDR1 MDHEN and CDR2 SYDVKM come from the germline V gene. V gave up 2 bases and J gave up 7 bases, with 9 bases separating them. The specimen was peripheral blood, collected from a patient treated with radiotherapy plus ipilimumab. The clonotype was recovered from a human donor with non-small cell lung cancer who had a partial response to radiotherapy plus ipilimumab. The rearrangement uses TRBV28 and TRBJ2-1; no clear D gene. The CDR3 region is CASSLESENEQFF. The CDR3 bases are TGTGCCAGCAGTTTAGAGAGTGAGAATGAGCAGTTCTTC.